The sequence of this T cell receptor (beta chain) was determined in a study of blood T cell repertoires in COVID-19. On the study more broadly: The samples span acute and convalescent COVID-19 from the United States, Italy and Spain. In each case, the material was cDNA or gDNA derived from T cells, B-cell-depleted T cells, or PBMCs.

How the authors handled the data: Cell counts per sample came from amplifying reference gene primers. Libraries were prepared by immunoSEQ multiplex PCR; TCRdb keeps only in-frame clonotypes and omits some of them. V, J and clone size are those of that table, while D and trimming were read from the DNA. This table holds some 87,000 clones, almost 95% found once. This TCR came from a woman aged 60-75 years with active COVID-19. The sample taken for sequencing was peripheral blood.

The CDR3: CASSVVDSLTFF. CDR3 sequence (DNA): TGTGCCAGCAGCGTAGTCGACAGTCTAACTTTCTTT. The V gene is TRBV9, the J gene TRBJ1-1; D is possibly TRBD1 (5 bases). From germline, CDR1 is SGDLS and CDR2 YYNGEE. V gave up 0 bases and J gave up 12 bases, with 12 bases separating them. The CDR3 is made up of 12 amino acids.